This TCR beta chain originates from a study of cytomegalovirus exposure and HLA in healthy donors. Across the whole study: Assignment to the Caucasian-associated ancestry cluster applied to over 70% of the approximately 370 genotyped donors.

Study-wide results and limits: In vitro assays verified that three CMV-associated chains recognized CMV antigens specifically.

As concerns this clone: The antigen is not known.

60 Vbeta and 13 Jbeta primers were used in PCR. Produced via immunoSEQ multiplex PCR; TCRdb's table is partial and in-frame only. Of about 140,000 clones in the sample, 80% were seen once. V shed 2 bases and J shed 2 bases, with 10 bases lying between them. Germline loops: CDR1 MNHNY, CDR2 SVGAGI (reference sequence). This CDR3 contains 14 residues. The chain carries TRBV6-6 and TRBJ2-7; TRBD1 might be the D (5 bases). The TCR was taken from a woman aged 40 to 50 in good health and CMV-seronegative. What was sequenced was PBMCs. The CDR3 protein is CASSYRAGPYEQYF. The DNA of the CDR3 is TGTGCCAGCAGTTACAGGGCAGGGCCCTACGAGCAGTACTTC.